A single sample is the source of the 10 T cell receptor beta chains below, sequenced in a study of blood T cell repertoires in COVID-19. Using immunoSEQ multiplex PCR, the repertoire was profiled, and TCRdb retains in-frame clones only, with some absent. The sample has about 120,000 clones, about nine tenths seen once. Sequencing was carried out using peripheral blood. These receptors all come from a man aged 70-80 years who had recovered from COVID-19.

The chain has TRBV9 and TRBJ1-3; D uncertain. V was cut by 4 bases and J by 0 bases, with 8 bases left in between. In germline, CDR1 is SGDLS, CDR2 YYNGEE. CDR3 length equals 14 residues. The CDR3 region has the DNA TGTGCCAGCAGCTCCTCGGTCTCTGGAAACACCATATATTTT. Its protein is CASSSSVSGNTIYF.

V gene TRBV20-1 combines with J gene TRBJ1-2; the D gene is possibly TRBD1 (5 bases). Germline V gives CDR1 DFQATT, CDR2 SNEGSKA (reference sequence). V was clipped by 5 bases and J by 8 bases, with 12 bases between them. CDR3 length: 11 residues. CDR3 amino acids: CSAAGGEGYTF. The CDR3 DNA sequence: TGCAGTGCTGCCGGGGGAGAGGGCTACACCTTC.

This chain links TRBV27 with TRBJ1-2; no definite D call. The length of the CDR3 is 14 residues. V gave up 3 bases and J gave up 0 bases, with 8 bases separating them. CDR1 and CDR2 from the germline V gene are MNHEY and SMNVEV (reference sequence). The CDR3 DNA sequence: TGTGCCAGCAGTTTGTCACAGACTAACTATGGCTACACCTTC. Its translation is CASSLSQTNYGYTF.

DNA for the CDR3: TGTGCCATCAGTAGCGGGACTACCTCCTACGAGCAGTACTTC. It codes for CAISSGTTSYEQYF. The rearrangement links TRBV10-3 to TRBJ2-7; 7 positions agree with TRBD2. Germline loops: CDR1 ENHRY, CDR2 SYGVKD. The V and J ends lost 5 bases and 0 bases, in that order; junction bases with no gene match: 4. The CDR3 has 14 residues.

The chain recombines TRBV7-9 with TRBJ2-7; 9 positions agree with TRBD1. The V and J ends lost 2 bases and 5 bases, in that order; junction bases with no gene match: 10. Germline values: CDR1 SEHNR, CDR2 FQNEAQ (reference sequence). The CDR3 is made up of 16 amino acids. The CDR3: CASSLFGGTGFNEQYF. The CDR3 DNA reads as TGTGCCAGCAGCTTATTCGGTGGGACAGGGTTCAACGAGCAGTACTTC.

This chain uses TRBV15 with TRBJ1-4; 8 bases line up with TRBD1. The CDR3 has 16 amino acids. Germline V gives CDR1 LNHNV, CDR2 YYDKDF (reference sequence). Losses at the gene ends were 5 bases for V and 7 bases for J; bases not matched to a gene: 12. The CDR3 DNA reads as TGTGCCACCAGCCCCACCCCCGACAGGGGAGGTGAAAAACTGTTTTTT. It translates to CATSPTPDRGGEKLFF.

This chain uses TRBV6-1 with TRBJ2-7; 11 bases are shared with TRBD1. CDR3 length equals 16 residues. V was pared by 4 bases and J by 3 bases, with 8 bases of the junction left unmatched. Germline CDR1 reads MNHNS; CDR2 reads SASEGT. The CDR3 DNA sequence: TGTGCCAGCAGTGGGATTGGGACAGGGGGTATCTACGAGCAGTACTTC. Translated, it gives CASSGIGTGGIYEQYF.

V is TRBV11-3 and J is TRBJ2-2, with TRBD2 matching over 8 bases. Germline-derived CDR1 and CDR2 are SGHNT and YENEEA. This CDR3 has 16 amino acids. Losses at the gene ends were 5 bases for V and 6 bases for J; bases not matched to a gene: 11. The CDR3 spells CASSGPSGAGAGELFF. In DNA form, the CDR3 reads TGTGCCAGCAGCGGGCCGAGTGGAGCGGGAGCCGGGGAGCTGTTTTTT.

The rearrangement links TRBV7-2 to TRBJ2-1; 9 bases agree with TRBD2. CDR1 and CDR2 from the germline V gene are SGHTA and FQGNSA. J gave up 4 bases and V 1 base, and 8 bases lay outside the gene matches. This CDR3 spans 17 amino acids. The CDR3 nucleotides read TGTGCCAGCAGCTTAGGTAGCGGGAGTCCTTCATACAATGAGCAGTTCTTC. This codes for CASSLGSGSPSYNEQFF.

The rearrangement joins TRBV19 to TRBJ1-4, with TRBD1 matching 8 bases. The CDR3 has 15 residues. CDR1 is LNHDA, CDR2 SQIVND, per germline (reference sequence). The V segment lost 5 bases and the J segment 5 bases; nucleotides outside the gene matches: 7. As DNA, the CDR3 is TGTGCCAGTAGTCAAAAGACAGGGGTGAATGAAAAACTGTTTTTT. Protein product: CASSQKTGVNEKLFF.